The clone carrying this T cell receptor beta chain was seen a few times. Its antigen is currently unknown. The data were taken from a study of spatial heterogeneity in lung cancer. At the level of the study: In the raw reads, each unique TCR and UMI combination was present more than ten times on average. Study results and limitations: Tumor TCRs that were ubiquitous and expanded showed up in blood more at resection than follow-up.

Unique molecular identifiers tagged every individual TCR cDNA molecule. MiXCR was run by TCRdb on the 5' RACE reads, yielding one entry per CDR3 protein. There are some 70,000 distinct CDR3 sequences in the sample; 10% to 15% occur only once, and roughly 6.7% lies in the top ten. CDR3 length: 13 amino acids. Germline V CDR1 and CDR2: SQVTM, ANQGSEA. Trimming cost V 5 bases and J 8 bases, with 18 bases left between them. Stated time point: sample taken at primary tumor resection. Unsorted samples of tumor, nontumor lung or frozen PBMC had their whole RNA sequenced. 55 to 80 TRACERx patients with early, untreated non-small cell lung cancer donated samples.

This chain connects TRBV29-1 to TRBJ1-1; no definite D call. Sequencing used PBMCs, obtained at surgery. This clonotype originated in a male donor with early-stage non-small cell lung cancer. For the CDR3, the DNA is TGCAGCGTTAACGTGGCTTCGGGAGCCGAAGCTTTCTTT. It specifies CSVNVASGAEAFF.